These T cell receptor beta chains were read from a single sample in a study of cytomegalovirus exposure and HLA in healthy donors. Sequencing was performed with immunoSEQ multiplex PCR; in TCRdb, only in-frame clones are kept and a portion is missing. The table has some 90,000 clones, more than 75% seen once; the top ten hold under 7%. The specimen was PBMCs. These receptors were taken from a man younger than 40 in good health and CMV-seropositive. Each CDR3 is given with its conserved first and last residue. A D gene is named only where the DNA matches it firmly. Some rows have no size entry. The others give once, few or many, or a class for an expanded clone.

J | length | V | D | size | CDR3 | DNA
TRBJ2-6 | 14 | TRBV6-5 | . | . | CASSSYSGANVLTF | TGTGCCAGCAGTTCCTACTCTGGGGCCAACGTCCTGACTTTC
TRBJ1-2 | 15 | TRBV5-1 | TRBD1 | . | CASSGHRGRDYGYTF | TGCGCCAGCAGCGGTCACAGGGGGCGCGACTATGGCTACACCTTC
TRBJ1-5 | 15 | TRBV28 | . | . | CASTHQGKANQPQHF | TGTGCCAGCACCCATCAGGGGAAGGCGAATCAGCCCCAGCATTTT
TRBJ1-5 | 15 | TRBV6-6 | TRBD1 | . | CASRGQGTPFQPQHF | TGTGCCAGCAGAGGACAGGGGACGCCGTTTCAGCCCCAGCATTTT
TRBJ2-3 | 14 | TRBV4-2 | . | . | CASSQVGSTDTQYF | TGTGCCAGCAGCCAAGTCGGGAGCACAGATACGCAGTATTTT
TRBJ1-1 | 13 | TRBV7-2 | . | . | CASSSFPNTEAFF | TGTGCCAGCAGCTCTTTCCCTAACACTGAAGCTTTCTTT
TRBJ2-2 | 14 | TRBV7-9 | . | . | CASSLAGGTGELFF | TGTGCCAGCAGCTTAGCCGGGGGCACCGGGGAGCTGTTTTTT
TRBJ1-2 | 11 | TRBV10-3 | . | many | CAISESRGYTF | TGTGCCATCAGTGAGTCCCGGGGCTACACCTTC
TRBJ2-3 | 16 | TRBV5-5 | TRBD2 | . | CASSLSGRSHTDTQYF | TGTGCCAGCAGCCTTAGCGGGAGGAGTCACACAGATACGCAGTATTTT
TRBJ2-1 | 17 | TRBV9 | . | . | CASSVALGHNGDNEQFF | TGTGCCAGCAGCGTAGCCCTGGGCCACAACGGGGACAATGAGCAGTTCTTC
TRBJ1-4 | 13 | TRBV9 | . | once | CASSVTGREKLFF | TGTGCCAGCAGCGTAACGGGGAGAGAAAAACTGTTTTTT
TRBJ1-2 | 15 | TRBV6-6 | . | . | CASSYRGTDNYGYTF | TGTGCCAGCAGTTACAGGGGGACCGATAACTATGGCTACACCTTC
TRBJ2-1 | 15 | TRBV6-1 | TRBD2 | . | CASSEAPGGGGEQFF | TGTGCCAGCAGTGAAGCGCCGGGAGGGGGAGGTGAGCAGTTCTTC
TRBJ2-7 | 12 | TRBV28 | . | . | CASSPPGLEQYF | TGTGCCAGCAGTCCCCCAGGGCTCGAGCAGTACTTC
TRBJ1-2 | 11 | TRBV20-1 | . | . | CSVSLNAGYTF | TGCAGTGTAAGCCTGAATGCTGGCTACACCTTC
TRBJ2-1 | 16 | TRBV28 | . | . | CASSGIGGSRYNEQFF | TGTGCCAGCAGCGGTATAGGGGGATCCCGATACAATGAGCAGTTCTTC
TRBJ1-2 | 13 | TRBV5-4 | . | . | CASSLAVNYGYTF | TGTGCCAGCAGCTTGGCTGTTAACTATGGCTACACCTTC